Listed below are T cell receptor beta chains from one sample, sequenced in a study of cytomegalovirus exposure and HLA in healthy donors. Produced via immunoSEQ multiplex PCR; TCRdb's table is partial and in-frame only. This sample carries around 130,000 clones, about 79% of them seen once, and the ten largest clones take approximately 3.1%. The sequencing input was PBMCs. All receptors come from a woman under 30 in good health and CMV-seropositive. Both conserved end residues are part of each CDR3. The D gene is left open where the match is weak. Clone size, where shown, is once, few, many, or a class for clones that have expanded.

abundance	v_gene	j_gene	len	d_gene	CDR3nt	CDR3aa
-	TRBV5-1	TRBJ2-1	11	TRBD1	TGCGCCAGCAGCCCGGACAGGGTTTGGTTCTTC	CASSPDRVWFF
-	TRBV6-5	TRBJ1-2	15	TRBD1	TGTGCCAGCAGTTACTTGAGGACAGGGGAGAATGGCTACACCTTC	CASSYLRTGENGYTF
-	TRBV9	TRBJ1-1	12	-	TGTGCCAGCACCCCGGGGAACACTGAAGCTTTCTTT	CASTPGNTEAFF
-	TRBV7-6	TRBJ2-5	14	TRBD1	TGTGCCAGCAGCCCTCGGACAGGCGACGGGACCCAGTACTTC	CASSPRTGDGTQYF
-	TRBV5-4	TRBJ1-2	16	-	TGTGCCAGCAGCCCCCTATCCCCGGCAGGTTTAAATGGCTACACCTTC	CASSPLSPAGLNGYTF
-	TRBV27	TRBJ2-7	18	TRBD1	TGTGCCAGCAGTTTATCAATTGAGACAGGGAAGAGCTCCTACGAGCAGTACTTC	CASSLSIETGKSSYEQYF
-	TRBV7-9	TRBJ2-3	14	TRBD2	TGTGCCAGCAGCTTAGAACTAGCGGGGGGCGTGGAATATTTT	CASSLELAGGVEYF
-	TRBV5-1	TRBJ2-3	18	TRBD2	TGCGCCAGCAGCTCCGGACTAGCGGGGGGGTCCGGCACAGATACGCAGTATTTT	CASSSGLAGGSGTDTQYF
-	TRBV30	TRBJ2-7	12	TRBD1	TGTGCAGGACAGGGGGCGTTCGACGAGCAGTACTTC	CAGQGAFDEQYF
-	TRBV19	TRBJ1-5	14	TRBD1	TGTGCCAGTAGTCGTGGACAGGGCCATCAGCCCCAGCATTTT	CASSRGQGHQPQHF
-	TRBV4-1	TRBJ2-7	16	-	TGCGCCAGCAGCCCCCCCAACAAAAAACGGGAAGGTGAGCAGTACTTC	CASSPPNKKREGEQYF
-	TRBV2	TRBJ1-5	13	-	TGTGCCAGCATGGGCGGGTTAGTGGAGCCCCAGCATTTT	CASMGGLVEPQHF
-	TRBV7-2	TRBJ1-6	17	TRBD1	TGTGCCAGCAGCTTAGGACTTCCGGGAGGGGGCTCTTCACCCCTCCACTTT	CASSLGLPGGGSSPLHF
-	TRBV7-9	TRBJ2-7	14	TRBD2	TGTGCCAGCAGCCGAGACGCGAGCGGGGACGAGCAGTACTTC	CASSRDASGDEQYF
-	TRBV6-5	TRBJ2-5	14	TRBD2	TGTGCCAGCAACCCGACCTCGGGAGGGGAGACCCAGTACTTC	CASNPTSGGETQYF
-	TRBV9	TRBJ2-7	14	-	TGTGCCAGCAGCCCCAGGGGCTTCCTTGAAGAGCAGTACTTC	CASSPRGFLEEQYF
once	TRBV19	TRBJ1-2	13	TRBD1	TGTGCCAGTAGTATCGGGACAGGCCTCGGCTACACCTTC	CASSIGTGLGYTF